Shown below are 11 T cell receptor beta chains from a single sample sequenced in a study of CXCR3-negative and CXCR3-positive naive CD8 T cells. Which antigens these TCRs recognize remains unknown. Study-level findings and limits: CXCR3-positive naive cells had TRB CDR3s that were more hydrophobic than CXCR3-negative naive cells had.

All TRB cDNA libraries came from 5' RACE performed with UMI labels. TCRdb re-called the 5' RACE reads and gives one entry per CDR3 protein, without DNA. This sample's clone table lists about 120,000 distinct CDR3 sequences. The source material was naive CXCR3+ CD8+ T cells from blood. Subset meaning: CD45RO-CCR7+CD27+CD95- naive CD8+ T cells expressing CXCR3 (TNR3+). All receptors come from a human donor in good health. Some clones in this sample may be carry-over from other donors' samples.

The CDR3 is CSARDNRHGTGDSPLHF. The rearrangement joins TRBV20-1 to TRBJ1-6; TCRdb gives TRBD1 as the D gene, but with no DNA this cannot be confirmed. The CDR3 sequence is 17 residues long. CDR1 is DFQATT and CDR2 is SNEGSKA in the germline V gene (reference sequence).

CDR3 residues: CASSPVTGGWYGYTF. The chain combines TRBV28 with TRBJ1-2; no DNA is available, so the TRBD1 call from TCRdb remains unchecked. CDR1 is MDHEN, CDR2 SYDVKM, per germline. The CDR3 length is 15 residues.

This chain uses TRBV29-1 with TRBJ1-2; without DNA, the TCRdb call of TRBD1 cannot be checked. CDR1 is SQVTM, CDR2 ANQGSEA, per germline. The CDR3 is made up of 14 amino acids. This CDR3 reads CSALIVGTDYGYTF.

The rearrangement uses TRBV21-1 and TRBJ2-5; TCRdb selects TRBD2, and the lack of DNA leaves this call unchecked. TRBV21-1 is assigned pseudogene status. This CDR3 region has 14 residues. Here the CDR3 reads CASSKAPRREGQYF.

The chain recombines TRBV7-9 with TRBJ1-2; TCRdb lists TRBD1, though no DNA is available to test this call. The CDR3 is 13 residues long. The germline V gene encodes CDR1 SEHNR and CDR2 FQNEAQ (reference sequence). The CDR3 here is CASSSLAPGGYTF.

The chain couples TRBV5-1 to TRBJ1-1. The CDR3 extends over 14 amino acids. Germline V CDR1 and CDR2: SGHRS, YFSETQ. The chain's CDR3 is CASRIREMNTEAFF.

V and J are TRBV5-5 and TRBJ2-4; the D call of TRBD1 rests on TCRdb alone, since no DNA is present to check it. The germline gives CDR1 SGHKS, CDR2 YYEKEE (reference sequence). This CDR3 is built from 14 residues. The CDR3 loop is CASSLQGSKNIQYF. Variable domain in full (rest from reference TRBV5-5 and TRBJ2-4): DAGVTQSPTHLIKTRGQQVTLRCSPISGHKSVSWYQQVLGQGPQFIFQYYEKEERGRGNFPDRFSARQFPNYSSELNVNALLLGDSALYLCASSLQGSKNIQYFGAGTRLSVL.

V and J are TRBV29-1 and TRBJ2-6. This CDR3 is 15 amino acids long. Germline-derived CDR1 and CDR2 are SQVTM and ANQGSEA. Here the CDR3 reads CSVEFSISGANVLTF.

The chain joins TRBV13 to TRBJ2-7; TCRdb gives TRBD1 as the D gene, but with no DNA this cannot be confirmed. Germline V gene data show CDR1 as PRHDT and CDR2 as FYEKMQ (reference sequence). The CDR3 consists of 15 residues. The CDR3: CASSLGWGAGYEQYF.

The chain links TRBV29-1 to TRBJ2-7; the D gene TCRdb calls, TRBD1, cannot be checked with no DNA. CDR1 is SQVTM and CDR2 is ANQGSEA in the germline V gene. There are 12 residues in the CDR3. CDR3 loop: CSVESGVGEQYF.

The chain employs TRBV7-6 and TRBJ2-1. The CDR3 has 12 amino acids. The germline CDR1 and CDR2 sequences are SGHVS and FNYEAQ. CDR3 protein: CASSFVAYEQFF.